This TCR beta chain was sequenced during a study of OX40 agonist ivuxolimab in advanced cancers. Background on the study: As their treatment, patients were administered ivuxolimab, an agonistic anti-OX40 (CD134) antibody. Study outcomes and limitations: Relative to CD4+ cells, CD8+ T cells on average had more expanded clones.

Generated by immunoSEQ multiplex PCR, the TCRdb table keeps only in-frame clones and is missing some. The sample yields some 64,000 clones, roughly 89% seen once. This CDR3 region has 18 residues. Germline trimming cut 2 bases from V and 5 bases from J; bases unmatched to any gene: 15. Germline assignment: CDR1 SGHVS and CDR2 FNYEAQ. As concerns this clone: What it binds is not known.

The sample consisted of CD4+ or CD8+ T cells sorted from blood, taken in a trial of the OX40 agonist ivuxolimab. The receptor was isolated from an adult with an advanced solid tumor such as melanoma, head and neck, liver or kidney cancer. J is TRBJ2-7 and V is TRBV7-6; 10 bases are a match to TRBD1. The CDR3 protein is CASSLPPRPGQGFHEQYF. The CDR3 DNA follows: TGTGCCAGCAGCTTACCCCCCCGGCCGGGACAGGGGTTCCACGAGCAGTACTTC.